The clone carrying this T cell receptor (beta chain) was seen more than once but under ten times. V was cut by 0 bases and J by 6 bases, with 14 bases left in between. The germline V gene has CDR1 SSHAT and CDR2 FNYEAQ (reference sequence). CDR3 length equals 16 residues. This specimen belongs to a study of blood T cell repertoires in COVID-19. Sequencing used immunoSEQ multiplex PCR; TCRdb keeps in-frame clones, though not all of them. The table includes 150,000 or so clones, 80% to 90% detected once. Seattle patients were enrolled while actively infected and followed longitudinally. This sequence joins TRBV7-7 and TRBJ2-2, with a possible D match to TRBD1 (6 bases). Sequencing was done on a sample of peripheral blood. The TCR sequence derives from a man between 60 and 75 years old with COVID-19, enrolled during active disease. The CDR3 spells CASSLAARGSSGELFF. DNA of the CDR3: TGTGCCAGCAGCTTAGCGGCTAGGGGGAGTTCCGGGGAGCTGTTTTTT. Filled out from reference TRBV7-7 and TRBJ2-2, the complete variable domain reads GAGVSQSPRYKVTKRGQDVTLRCDPISSHATLYWYQQALGQGPEFLTYFNYEAQPDKSGLPSDRFSAERPEGSISTLTIQRTEQRDSAMYRCASSLAARGSSGELFFGEGSRLTVL.